The 18 T cell receptor beta chains in this list originate from one sample, sequenced in a study of cytomegalovirus exposure and HLA in healthy donors. 60 Vbeta and 13 Jbeta primers were used in PCR. Assay: immunoSEQ multiplex PCR; the TCRdb copy retains only in-frame clones and omits some. The repertoire holds some 150,000 clones, with 60% to 85% as singletons. Sequenced input: PBMCs. The receptor source for this set is a man aged 30 to 39 in good health and CMV-seronegative.

V usage is TRBV5-1 and J usage is TRBJ2-3; TRBD2 matches 11 bases. J lost 6 bases, V lost 5 bases, and 8 bases had no gene match. This CDR3 has 15 amino acids. Germline V gene lookup returns CDR1 SGHRS and CDR2 YFSETQ. The CDR3 DNA sequence: TGCGCCAGCAGGTACCTAGCGGGAGGTAATGATACGCAGTATTTT. As protein: CASRYLAGGNDTQYF.

The chain employs TRBV7-9 and TRBJ1-3; D is unclear. The V and J ends lost 6 bases and 4 bases respectively, with 7 bases between them. This CDR3 comprises 12 residues. CDR1 is SEHNR and CDR2 is FQNEAQ in the germline V gene (reference sequence). Written as DNA, the CDR3 is TGTGCCAGCAGGCGGGAGGGAAACACCATATATTTT. This translates into CASRREGNTIYF.

A few counts support this clone. The rearrangement joins TRBV14 to TRBJ1-3; 7 bases align to TRBD1. The V gene's germline CDR1 is SGHDN and CDR2 FVKESK. V shed 1 base, J shed 15 bases, and the junction held 9 bases outside the gene matches. The CDR3 covers 13 residues. The CDR3 here is CASSQAFGTVPYF. DNA of the CDR3: TGTGCCAGCAGCCAAGCTTTTGGGACAGTCCCATATTTT.

This chain uses TRBV9 with TRBJ1-2; 7 bases match TRBD1. This CDR3 comprises 14 residues. V was clipped by 3 bases and J by 5 bases; unmatched bases: 7. CDR1 SGDLS and CDR2 YYNGEE come from the germline V gene. The CDR3 is CASSGTGDSYGYTF. CDR3 in DNA: TGTGCCAGCAGCGGGACAGGTGACAGTTATGGCTACACCTTC.

The chain couples TRBV29-1 to TRBJ1-3, with D maybe TRBD1 (6 bases). The CDR3 covers 13 residues. Trimming pared 7 bases from V and 2 bases from J, leaving 12 bases between. Germline V CDR1 and CDR2: SQVTM, ANQGSEA. The CDR3 DNA reads as TGCAGCGCTTTACAGGGAACTGGAAACACCATATATTTT. Translation gives CSALQGTGNTIYF.

The chain combines TRBV5-1 with TRBJ2-1; D perhaps matches TRBD1 (6 bases). V was clipped by 3 bases and J by 5 bases, with 15 bases between them. CDR3 length equals 15 residues. Germline V lookup: CDR1 SGHRS, CDR2 YFSETQ. As DNA, the CDR3 is TGCGCCAGCAGCTCGGACAGTCCAATCCACAATGAGCAGTTCTTC. This encodes CASSSDSPIHNEQFF.

V gene TRBV7-9 combines with J gene TRBJ1-2, with D perhaps TRBD1 (6 bases). Germline lookup yields CDR1 SEHNR and CDR2 FQNEAQ (reference sequence). The CDR3 consists of 12 residues. V lost 3 bases and J 4 bases, leaving 6 bases between the germline ends. In DNA form, the CDR3 reads TGTGCCAGCAGCTTGACAGGCTATGGCTACACCTTC. Translated: CASSLTGYGYTF.

V is TRBV10-1 and J is TRBJ1-1, with 7 bases lining up with TRBD1. CDR1 WNHNN and CDR2 SYGVQD come from the germline V gene (reference sequence). The CDR3 totals 14 residues. Germline trimming cut 3 bases from V and 6 bases from J; bases unmatched to any gene: 7. Here the CDR3 reads CASSDHTGVSEAFF. CDR3 in DNA: TGCGCCAGCAGTGACCATACAGGGGTTTCTGAAGCTTTCTTT.

This chain links TRBV28 with TRBJ1-1; D is unresolved. Germline CDR1 and CDR2: MDHEN and SYDVKM. V was cut by 6 bases and J by 0 bases, with 17 bases left in between. The CDR3 totals 16 residues. Here the CDR3 reads CASSLSGGTLNTEAFF. DNA for the CDR3: TGTGCCAGCAGCCTGAGTGGTGGTACCCTGAACACTGAAGCTTTCTTT.

V is TRBV19 and J is TRBJ2-3, with 14 bases fitting TRBD2. The germline V gene encodes CDR1 LNHDA and CDR2 SQIVND (reference sequence). The J segment lost 3 bases and the V segment lost 9 bases, leaving 8 bases of the junction unmatched. The CDR3 covers 16 residues. The CDR3 region has the DNA TGTGCCAGCCAGTACCGACTAGCGGGGGGGACAGATACGCAGTATTTT. This gives the protein CASQYRLAGGTDTQYF.

V gene TRBV6-4 combines with J gene TRBJ2-3; TRBD2 matches 9 bases. V lost 3 bases to trimming and J lost 6 bases; unmatched junction nucleotides: 4. Per the germline V gene, CDR1 is MRHNA and CDR2 is SNTAGT. CDR3 length: 14 amino acids. The CDR3 sequence: CASSEGTSSDTQYF. The CDR3 nucleotides are TGTGCCAGCAGTGAGGGGACTAGCTCGGATACGCAGTATTTT.

The chain carries TRBV18 and TRBJ1-1, with 7 bases identical to TRBD1. The V and J ends lost 4 bases and 1 base, in that order; junction bases with no gene match: 6. Germline values: CDR1 KGHSH, CDR2 LQKENI. This CDR3 is 15 amino acids long. The CDR3 sequence is CASSLSQGTNTEAFF. The CDR3 DNA reads as TGTGCCAGCTCACTATCACAGGGGACGAACACTGAAGCTTTCTTT.

The J gene is TRBJ2-5, the V gene TRBV10-1, with D tentatively TRBD1 (6 bases). Germline V gene data show CDR1 as WNHNN and CDR2 as SYGVQD (reference sequence). The V end was cut by 4 bases, the J end by 3 bases, with 9 bases between. The CDR3 contains 13 residues. CDR3 loop: CASSVYREETQYF. In DNA, the CDR3 is TGCGCCAGCAGTGTTTACAGGGAAGAGACCCAGTACTTC.

This clone was counted a few times. The chain links TRBV6-5 to TRBJ1-1; 9 bases fit TRBD1. CDR3 length: 15 amino acids. Germline values: CDR1 MNHEY, CDR2 SVGAGI. V gave up 6 bases and J gave up 1 base; unmatched junction bases: 6. This CDR3 is CASSVTGGPNTEAFF. DNA for the CDR3: TGTGCCAGCAGCGTAACAGGGGGCCCGAACACTGAAGCTTTCTTT.

The rearrangement links TRBV10-3 to TRBJ1-2, with 9 bases matching TRBD1. Germline trimming cut 8 bases from V and 4 bases from J; bases unmatched to any gene: 14. The CDR3 extends over 16 amino acids. Germline CDR1 is ENHRY and CDR2 is SYGVKD. For the CDR3, the DNA is TGTGCCATCTTACGGAGGGACAGGGAAGTCTTCTATGGCTACACCTTC. It yields the protein CAILRRDREVFYGYTF.

In DNA, the CDR3 is TGTGCCAGCAGAGGACTAGCGGGTGCCTACGAGCAGTACTTC. It codes for CASRGLAGAYEQYF. The chain carries TRBV27 and TRBJ2-7, with TRBD2 matching over 11 bases. The CDR3 is 14 residues long. V was clipped by 6 bases and J by 2 bases; unmatched bases: 3. The germline gives CDR1 MNHEY, CDR2 SMNVEV (reference sequence).

Details on this clone: An end of the junction differs from the germline gene, which may be a read error. The chain couples TRBV5-1 to TRBJ2-6, with TRBD1 matching 7 bases. There are 17 residues in the CDR3. Germline V gene sequence: CDR1 SGHRS, CDR2 YFSETQ. CDR3 loop: CASSFLQQGSGANGLTF. CDR3 nucleotides: TGCGCCAGCAGCTTCCTCCAACAGGGGTCTGGGGCCAACGGCCTGACTTTC.

The chain has TRBV27 and TRBJ1-1; D is perhaps TRBD1 (6 bases). The CDR3 is 14 residues long. Germline values: CDR1 MNHEY, CDR2 SMNVEV (reference sequence). Trimming cost V 6 bases and J 5 bases, with 16 bases left between them. CDR3 nucleotides: TGTGCCAGCAGAACACAGGGTCTTAGAACTGAAGCTTTCTTT. Residues: CASRTQGLRTEAFF.